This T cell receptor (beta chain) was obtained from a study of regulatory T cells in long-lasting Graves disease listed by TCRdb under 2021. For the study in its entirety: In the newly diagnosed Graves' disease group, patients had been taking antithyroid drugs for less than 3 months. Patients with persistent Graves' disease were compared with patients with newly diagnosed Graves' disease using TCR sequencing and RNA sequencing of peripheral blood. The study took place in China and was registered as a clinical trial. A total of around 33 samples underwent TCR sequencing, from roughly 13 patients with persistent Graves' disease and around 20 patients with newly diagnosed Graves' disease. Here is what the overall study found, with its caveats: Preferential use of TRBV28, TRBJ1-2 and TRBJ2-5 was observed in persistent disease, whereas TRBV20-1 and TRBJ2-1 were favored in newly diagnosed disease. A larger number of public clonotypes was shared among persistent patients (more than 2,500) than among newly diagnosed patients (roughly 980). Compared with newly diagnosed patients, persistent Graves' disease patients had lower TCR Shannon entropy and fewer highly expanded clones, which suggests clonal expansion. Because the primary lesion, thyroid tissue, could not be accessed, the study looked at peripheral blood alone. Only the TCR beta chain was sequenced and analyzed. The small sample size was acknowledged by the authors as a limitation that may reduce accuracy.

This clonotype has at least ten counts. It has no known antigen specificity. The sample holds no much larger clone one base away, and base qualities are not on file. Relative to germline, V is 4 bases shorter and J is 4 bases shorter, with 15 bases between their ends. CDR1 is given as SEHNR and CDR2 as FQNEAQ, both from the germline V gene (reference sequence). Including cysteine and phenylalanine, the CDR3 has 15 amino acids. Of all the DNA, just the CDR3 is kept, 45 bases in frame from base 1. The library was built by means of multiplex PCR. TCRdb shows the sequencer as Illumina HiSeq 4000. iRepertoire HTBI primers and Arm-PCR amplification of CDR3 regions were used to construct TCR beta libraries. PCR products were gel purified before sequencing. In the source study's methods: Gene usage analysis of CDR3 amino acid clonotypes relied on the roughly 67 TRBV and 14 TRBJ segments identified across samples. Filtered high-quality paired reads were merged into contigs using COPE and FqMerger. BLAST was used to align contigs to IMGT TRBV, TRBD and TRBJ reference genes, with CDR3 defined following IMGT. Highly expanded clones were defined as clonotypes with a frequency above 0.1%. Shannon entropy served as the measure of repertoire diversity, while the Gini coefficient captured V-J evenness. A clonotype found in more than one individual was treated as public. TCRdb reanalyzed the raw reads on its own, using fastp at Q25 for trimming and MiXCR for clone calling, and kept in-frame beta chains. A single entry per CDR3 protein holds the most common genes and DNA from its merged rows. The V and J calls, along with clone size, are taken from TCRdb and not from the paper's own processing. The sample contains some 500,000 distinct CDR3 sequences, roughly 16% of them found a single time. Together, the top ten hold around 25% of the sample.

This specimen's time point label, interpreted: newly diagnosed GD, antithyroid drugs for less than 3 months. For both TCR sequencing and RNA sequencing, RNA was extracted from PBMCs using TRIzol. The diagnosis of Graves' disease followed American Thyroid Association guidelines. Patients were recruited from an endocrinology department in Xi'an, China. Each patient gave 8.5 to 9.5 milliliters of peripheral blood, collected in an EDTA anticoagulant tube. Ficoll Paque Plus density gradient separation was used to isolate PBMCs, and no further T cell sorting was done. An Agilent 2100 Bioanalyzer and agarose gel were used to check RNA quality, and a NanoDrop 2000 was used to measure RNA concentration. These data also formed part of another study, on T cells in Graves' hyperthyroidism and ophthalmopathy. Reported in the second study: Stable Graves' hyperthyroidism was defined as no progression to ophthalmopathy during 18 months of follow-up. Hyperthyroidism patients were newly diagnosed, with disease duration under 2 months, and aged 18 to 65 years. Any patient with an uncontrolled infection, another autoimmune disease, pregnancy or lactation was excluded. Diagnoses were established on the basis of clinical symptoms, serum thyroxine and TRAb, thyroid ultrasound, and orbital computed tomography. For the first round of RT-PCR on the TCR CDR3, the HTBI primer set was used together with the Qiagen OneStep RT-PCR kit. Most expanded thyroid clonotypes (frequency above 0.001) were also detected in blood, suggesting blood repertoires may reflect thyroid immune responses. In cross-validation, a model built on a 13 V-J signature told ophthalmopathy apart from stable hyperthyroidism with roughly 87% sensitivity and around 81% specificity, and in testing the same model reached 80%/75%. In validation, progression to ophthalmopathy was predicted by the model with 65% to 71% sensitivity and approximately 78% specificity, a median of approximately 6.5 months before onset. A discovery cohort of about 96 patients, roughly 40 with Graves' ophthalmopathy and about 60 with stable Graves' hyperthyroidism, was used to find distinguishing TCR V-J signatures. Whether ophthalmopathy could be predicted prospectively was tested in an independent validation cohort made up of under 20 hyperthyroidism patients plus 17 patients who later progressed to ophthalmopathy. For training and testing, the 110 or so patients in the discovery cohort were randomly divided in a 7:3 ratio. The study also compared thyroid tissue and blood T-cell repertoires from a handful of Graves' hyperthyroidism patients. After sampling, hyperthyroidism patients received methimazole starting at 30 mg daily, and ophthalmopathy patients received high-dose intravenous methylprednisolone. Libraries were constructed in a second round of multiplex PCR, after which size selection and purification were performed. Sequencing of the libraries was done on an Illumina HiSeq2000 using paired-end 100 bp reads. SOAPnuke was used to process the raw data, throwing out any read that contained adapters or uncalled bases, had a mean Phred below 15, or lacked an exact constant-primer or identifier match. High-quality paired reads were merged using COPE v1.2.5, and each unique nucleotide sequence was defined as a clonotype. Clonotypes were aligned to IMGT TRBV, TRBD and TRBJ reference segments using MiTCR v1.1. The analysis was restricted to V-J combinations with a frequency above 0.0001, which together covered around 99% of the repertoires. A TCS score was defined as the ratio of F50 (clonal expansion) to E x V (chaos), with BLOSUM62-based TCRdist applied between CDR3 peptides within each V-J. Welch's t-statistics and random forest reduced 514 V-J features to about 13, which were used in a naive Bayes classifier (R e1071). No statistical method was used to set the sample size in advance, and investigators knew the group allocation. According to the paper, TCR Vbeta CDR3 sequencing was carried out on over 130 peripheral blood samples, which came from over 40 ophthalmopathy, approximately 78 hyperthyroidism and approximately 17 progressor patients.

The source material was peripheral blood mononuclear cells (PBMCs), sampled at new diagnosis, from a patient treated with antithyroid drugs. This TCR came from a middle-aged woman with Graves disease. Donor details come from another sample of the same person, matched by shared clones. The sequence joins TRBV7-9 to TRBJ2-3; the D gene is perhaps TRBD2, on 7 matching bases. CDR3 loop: CASSSTGGRADTQYF. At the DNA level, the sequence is TGTGCCAGCAGCTCTACGGGGGGCAGAGCAGATACGCAGTATTTT.